Listed here are 29 T cell receptor beta chains from one sample, sequenced in a study of prognosis after radiotherapy for stage I lung cancer. Researchers used two-round multiplex PCR to amplify TCR beta CDR3 starting from genomic DNA. First-round PCR amplification was performed with primers specific to each TRBV and TRBJ gene. Via MiXCR, TCRdb re-called the multiplex PCR reads, giving one row per CDR3 protein. The sample holds fewer than 20,000 distinct CDR3 sequences; around 41% are singletons and the top ten take around 47%. The specimen was PBMCs, collected before or after stereotactic body radiation therapy (not recorded which). These receptors were taken from a donor over 45 with non-small cell lung cancer.

The chain couples TRBV6-1 to TRBJ2-3, with D maybe TRBD2 (6 bases). The V end was cut by 8 bases, the J end by 5 bases, with 23 bases between. Per the germline V gene, CDR1 is MNHNS and CDR2 is SASEGT. The CDR3 runs 16 residues. The CDR3 spells CASGSPQGGVRDTQYF. The CDR3 DNA reads as TGTGCCAGCGGGTCCCCCCAGGGAGGTGTAAGAGATACGCAGTATTTT.

The chain joins TRBV6-1 to TRBJ1-5; no definite D call. CDR1 is MNHNS, CDR2 SASEGT, per germline. V dropped 8 bases and J dropped 6 bases, with 5 bases sitting between them. The CDR3 sequence is 10 residues long. The CDR3 DNA is TGTGCCAGCGGCCCTCAGCCCCAGCATTTT. It codes for CASGPQPQHF.

In nucleotides, the CDR3 is TGTGCCAGCAGTGAAGGGGGGCAGGGGTGGGAAAAACTGTTTTTT. It translates to CASSEGGQGWEKLFF. The rearrangement links TRBV6-2 or TRBV6-3 to TRBJ1-4; TRBD1 is a possible D gene (6 bases). The CDR3 contains 15 residues. V gave up 5 bases and J gave up 8 bases, with 18 bases separating them. CDR1 is MNHEY and CDR2 is SVGEGT in the germline V gene.

This clonotype was found many times. The V gene is TRBV5-1, the J gene TRBJ2-3, with D perhaps TRBD1 or TRBD2 (5 bases each). Germline assignment: CDR1 SGHRS and CDR2 YFSETQ. CDR3 length: 16 amino acids. The germline V and J ends were trimmed by 6 bases and 2 bases, with 19 bases remaining between them. CDR3: CASTTLPGRPTDTQYF. In DNA form, the CDR3 reads TGCGCCAGCACGACCCTACCGGGACGGCCCACAGATACGCAGTATTTT.

This sequence joins TRBV7-2 and TRBJ2-2; D is undetermined. The CDR3 sequence is 16 residues long. Deletions cut 5 bases from V and 4 bases from J, with 17 bases between. Germline V lookup: CDR1 SGHTA, CDR2 FQGNSA. CDR3 in amino acids: CASSPRWLGSTGELFF. Here the CDR3 DNA reads TGTGCCAGCAGCCCCCGGTGGTTAGGGTCCACCGGGGAGCTGTTTTTT.

J is TRBJ1-3 and V is TRBV24-1, with TRBD1 identical over 9 bases. After removal of 3 bases from V and 4 bases from J, the junction contained 3 bases not matched to a gene. The CDR3 contains 15 residues. Germline V gene lookup returns CDR1 KGHDR and CDR2 SFDVKD. The CDR3 sequence is CATSDPQGAGNTIYF. The CDR3 nucleotides are TGTGCCACCAGTGATCCACAGGGGGCCGGAAACACCATATATTTT.

The sample holds many counts of this clonotype. The CDR3 DNA reads TGCAGCGTTGGCCCCTTCGAACTAGCGGGGGGCGGGGGTGAGCAGTTCTTC. It encodes CSVGPFELAGGGGEQFF. The V and J genes are TRBV29-1 and TRBJ2-1; 12 bases map to TRBD2. CDR1 SQVTM and CDR2 ANQGSEA come from the germline V gene. CDR3 length equals 17 residues. V trimming: 4 bases; J trimming: 9 bases; junction bases outside the gene matches: 16.

The CDR3 nucleotides are TGTGCCACCAGTGAAAGGGGTAACGCAGATACGCAGTATTTT. Translated: CATSERGNADTQYF. The gene calls are TRBV24-1 and TRBJ2-3; D might be TRBD1 (5 bases). The CDR3 is 14 amino acids. Germline-derived CDR1 and CDR2 are KGHDR and SFDVKD. Trimming took off 4 bases at V and 4 bases at J, with 11 bases between the two ends.

This chain joins TRBV6-2 or TRBV6-3 and TRBJ2-2; D might be TRBD2 (6 bases). With 0 bases removed from V and 4 bases from J, the gap between germline ends came to 9 bases. The CDR3 is 15 residues long. Looked up from germline, CDR1 is MNHEY and CDR2 is SVGEGT. This chain's CDR3 is CASSYSKGLTGELFF. The CDR3 nucleotides read TGTGCCAGCAGTTACTCCAAGGGACTCACCGGGGAGCTGTTTTTT.

The rearrangement joins TRBV19 to TRBJ2-1, with 13 positions matching TRBD2. CDR1 is LNHDA, CDR2 SQIVND, per germline (reference sequence). This CDR3 spans 15 amino acids. V dropped 1 base and J dropped 6; count of bases not matched to a gene: 0. The CDR3 loop is CASSIGTSGSNEQFF. DNA of the CDR3: TGTGCCAGTAGTATAGGGACTAGCGGGAGCAATGAGCAGTTCTTC. Together with reference TRBV19 and TRBJ2-1, the CDR3 gives the full variable domain: DGGITQSPKYLFRKEGQNVTLSCEQNLNHDAMYWYRQDPGQGLRLIYYSQIVNDFQKGDIAEGYSVSREKKESFPLTVTSAQKNPTAFYLCASSIGTSGSNEQFFGPGTRLTVL.

Comments on this clonotype: A much larger clone lies a single base off, so this may be a read error. The rearrangement joins TRBV6-2 or TRBV6-3 to TRBJ2-7, with D unclear. The CDR3 contains 12 residues. Germline V gene lookup returns CDR1 MNHEY and CDR2 SVGEGT. Trimming shortened V by 5 bases and J by 8 bases, and 13 bases separated the two germline ends. Here the CDR3 reads CASSENNPQQYF. The CDR3 DNA reads TGTGCCAGCAGTGAGAATAACCCCCAGCAGTACTTC.

Concerning this clonotype itself: The CDR3 carries no conserved terminal phenylalanine or tryptophan, so it likely arises from a read error. The chain carries TRBV19 and TRBJ2-1; D not certain. Trimming left V 5 bases short and J 5 bases short, with 10 bases between. The CDR3 has 13 amino acids. The V gene's germline CDR1 is LNHDA and CDR2 SQIVND (reference sequence). The CDR3 DNA sequence: TGTGCCAGTAGTGTCTCCAAAAACAATGAGCAGTTCTTA. Its translation is CASSVSKNNEQFL.

As regards this clonotype: A junction boundary mismatches the germline segment, possibly from a read error. The gene calls are TRBV28 and TRBJ2-1; 7 bases agree with TRBD2. CDR1 and CDR2 from the germline V gene are MDHEN and SYDVKM. The CDR3 runs to 14 residues. CDR3 protein: CAGSPSGSYNEQFF. CDR3 DNA: TGTGCCGGCAGCCCTAGCGGTTCCTACAATGAGCAGTTCTTC.

This clonotype is a singleton in its sample. This CDR3 is CASSFGDRDDNEQFF. The CDR3 nucleotides read TGTGCCAGCAGTTTTGGGGACAGGGACGACAATGAGCAGTTCTTC. J is TRBJ2-1 and V is TRBV12-3 or TRBV12-4; 9 bases map to TRBD1. V shed 3 bases, J shed 5 bases, and the junction held 5 bases outside the gene matches. The CDR3 loop spans 15 amino acids.

This clonotype was observed many times. The J gene is TRBJ1-4, the V gene TRBV4-1; 7 positions agree with TRBD1. V lost 6 bases and J lost 8; bases outside the gene matches: 12. Germline V lookup: CDR1 MGHRA, CDR2 YSYEKL. There are 15 residues in the CDR3. For the CDR3, the DNA is TGCGCCAGCAGGAGGCAGGGGGGGATGGGAGAAAAACTGTTTTTT. Translation: CASRRQGGMGEKLFF.

This clonotype was detected only a few times. This sequence joins TRBV27 and TRBJ1-2; 9 bases line up with TRBD1. Germline trimming cut 0 bases from V and 8 bases from J; bases unmatched to any gene: 10. CDR1 is MNHEY and CDR2 is SMNVEV in the germline V gene (reference sequence). The CDR3 loop spans 16 amino acids. This chain's CDR3 is CASSLSIAGQGQGYTF. The CDR3, as DNA: TGTGCCAGCAGTTTATCGATTGCGGGACAGGGACAGGGCTACACCTTC.

This clonotype has at least ten counts. Here the CDR3 reads CSGWDSAGNEQFF. CDR3 DNA: TGCAGTGGCTGGGACTCGGCAGGCAATGAGCAGTTCTTC. The V and J genes are TRBV20-1 and TRBJ2-1; D is perhaps TRBD2 (6 bases). Germline V gene data show CDR1 as DFQATT and CDR2 as SNEGSKA (reference sequence). The CDR3 consists of 13 residues. The V and J ends lost 7 bases and 6 bases respectively, with 16 bases between them.

This clonotype came up a few times. The chain combines TRBV20-1 with TRBJ1-2; 7 bases map to TRBD1. The V gene end was trimmed by 0 bases and the J gene end by 4 bases; junction bases not matched to a gene: 8. Germline assignment: CDR1 DFQATT and CDR2 SNEGSKA (reference sequence). The CDR3 contains 15 residues. The CDR3 bases are TGCAGTGCTAGAGATCCGGGACAGCTTTTCTATGGCTACACCTTC. It specifies CSARDPGQLFYGYTF.

The CDR3, as DNA: TGCAGTGCTAGGGCCCGACCGGGGACAGGGGCAGGCGGGGAGCTGTTTTTT. Its protein is CSARARPGTGAGGELFF. This chain connects TRBV20-1 to TRBJ2-2, with 10 bases fitting TRBD1. Germline CDR1 DFQATT, CDR2 SNEGSKA (reference sequence). The CDR3 contains 17 residues. V shed 3 bases and J 7 bases; nucleotides not matched to a gene: 14.

This clonotype has a count of ten or more. The chain employs TRBV19 and TRBJ2-2; possible D gene TRBD1, 6 bases. The V gene's germline CDR1 is LNHDA and CDR2 SQIVND (reference sequence). V gave up 3 bases and J gave up 2 bases, with 13 bases separating them. This CDR3 has 16 amino acids. The CDR3 sequence is CASSIFAGANTGELFF. The CDR3 DNA is TGTGCCAGTAGTATCTTTGCAGGGGCAAACACCGGGGAGCTGTTTTTT.

This clonotype turned up a few times. A read error is likely here: a far larger clone is one base away. The chain carries TRBV6-4 and TRBJ2-2, with D uncertain. Germline assignment: CDR1 MRHNA and CDR2 SNTAGT. CDR3 length: 13 amino acids. The CDR3 nucleotides read TGTGCCATCAGTGTCGTGGACACCGGGGAGCTGTTTTTT. Encoded protein: CAISVVDTGELFF.

The table lists this clonotype with many counts. The genes are TRBV29-1 and TRBJ1-1; 7 nucleotides align to TRBD1. The length of the CDR3 is 13 residues. Germline V lookup: CDR1 SQVTM, CDR2 ANQGSEA. The CDR3, as DNA: TGCAGTGCCTCGGGACAGATGAACACTGAAGCTTTCTTT. It is translated as CSASGQMNTEAFF.

This clonotype was recorded many times. V gene TRBV27 combines with J gene TRBJ2-3; D might be TRBD1 (5 bases). Trimming left V 6 bases short and J 2 bases short, with 9 bases between. CDR1 MNHEY and CDR2 SMNVEV come from the germline V gene (reference sequence). This CDR3 has 13 amino acids. The CDR3 loop reads CASRTDHTDTQYF. CDR3 coding DNA: TGTGCCAGCAGGACAGACCACACAGATACGCAGTATTTT.

A remark on this clonotype: This sequence is one base from a far larger clone and is likely a read error. The chain combines TRBV27 with TRBJ2-4; 7 bases line up with TRBD1. This CDR3 has 11 residues. CDR1 and CDR2 from the germline V gene are MNHEY and SMNVEV (reference sequence). The CDR3 coding sequence is TGTGCCAGCGGTTACAGGGGAGAGCATTTCTTC. This translates into CASGYRGEHFF.

Notes on this clonotype: A far larger clone is a single base away, which makes a read error likely. The V gene is TRBV7-9, the J gene TRBJ2-7; D not resolved. Germline-derived CDR1 and CDR2 are SEHNR and FQNEAQ (reference sequence). Trimming pared 1 base from V and 2 bases from J, leaving 9 bases between. CDR3 size: 14 residues. CDR3 DNA sequence: TGTGCCAGCAGCTTAGTCTCATTGGCCTACGAGCAGTACTTC. This sequence encodes CASSLVSLAYEQYF.

At least ten counts were recorded for this clonotype. The gene calls are TRBV18 and TRBJ1-6; D is unresolved. The V and J ends lost 1 base and 10 bases respectively, with 20 bases between them. This CDR3 region has 17 residues. Germline CDR1 is KGHSH and CDR2 is LQKENI. The CDR3 spells CASSPLPPAGAASPLHF. The CDR3 DNA reads TGTGCCAGCTCACCACTTCCCCCCGCAGGTGCGGCATCACCCCTCCACTTT.

This clonotype has at least ten counts. This may come from a read error, since a much larger clone is one base off. No conserved phenylalanine or tryptophan ends this CDR3, so it is likely a read error. V usage is TRBV2 and J usage is TRBJ1-2; D perhaps matches TRBD1 (5 bases). Germline CDR1 is SNHLY and CDR2 is FYNNEI. The germline V and J ends were trimmed by 4 bases and 8 bases, with 17 bases remaining between them. CDR3 length: 14 amino acids. CDR3: CASSVTGAPGGYTL. CDR3 DNA: TGTGCCAGCAGTGTAACAGGTGCACCAGGGGGCTACACCCTC.

The chain combines TRBV6-2 or TRBV6-3 with TRBJ2-3, with TRBD2 matching 9 bases. V lost 4 bases, J lost 3 bases, and 8 bases stayed unmatched. The CDR3 is made up of 16 amino acids. Germline V CDR1 and CDR2: MNHEY, SVGEGT. The CDR3 sequence: CASSSRNSGSTDTQYF. The DNA for the CDR3 is TGTGCCAGCAGTTCGAGGAATAGCGGGAGTACAGATACGCAGTATTTT.

The chain uses TRBV6-4 and TRBJ2-1, with TRBD2 matching over 7 bases. The CDR3 is 15 residues long. V dropped 1 base and J dropped 0; count of bases not matched to a gene: 0. From germline, CDR1 is MRHNA and CDR2 SNTAGT. CDR3 in amino acids: CASSDLAGSYNEQFF. In DNA, the CDR3 is TGTGCCAGCAGTGACTTAGCGGGCTCCTACAATGAGCAGTTCTTC.